The 9 T cell receptor beta chains below were found in one sample sequenced in a study of blood T cell repertoires in COVID-19. Here immunoSEQ multiplex PCR was the method, and the copy in TCRdb shows in-frame clones only, minus some. The data show 200,000 to 250,000 clones, with 75% to 90% seen just once and about 3% held by the top ten. Sequenced material: peripheral blood. The receptors here all came from a woman in her twenties or thirties who had recovered from COVID-19.

The chain combines TRBV15 with TRBJ2-5, with 13 bases aligning to TRBD2. The CDR3 loop spans 18 amino acids. The germline gives CDR1 LNHNV, CDR2 YYDKDF (reference sequence). V dropped 0 bases and J dropped 5; count of bases not matched to a gene: 9. As DNA, the CDR3 is TGTGCCACCAGCAGAGATCCTGGACTAGCGGGGGAGCGGGAGACCCAGTACTTC. As protein: CATSRDPGLAGERETQYF.

V usage is TRBV6-6 and J usage is TRBJ1-5; TRBD1 matches 9 bases. The V gene's germline CDR1 is MNHNY and CDR2 SVGAGI (reference sequence). The CDR3 totals 15 residues. J lost 1 base, V lost 7 bases, and 5 bases had no gene match. The CDR3 spells CASTLTGGSNQPQHF. The CDR3, as DNA: TGTGCCAGCACCCTGACAGGGGGGAGCAATCAGCCCCAGCATTTT.

The chain has TRBV13 and TRBJ2-1, with 13 bases that match TRBD2. V lost 1 base to trimming and J lost 0 bases; unmatched junction nucleotides: 6. The germline V gene encodes CDR1 PRHDT and CDR2 FYEKMQ (reference sequence). The CDR3 extends over 19 amino acids. The CDR3 sequence: CASSLATSGGPGSYNEQFF. The CDR3 DNA reads as TGTGCCAGCAGCTTAGCGACTAGCGGGGGGCCGGGCTCCTACAATGAGCAGTTCTTC.

A single count supports this clone. The rearrangement joins TRBV5-4 to TRBJ2-3; no firm D call. This CDR3 region has 12 residues. Trimming pared 1 base from V and 6 bases from J, leaving 6 bases between. Germline lookup yields CDR1 SGHNT and CDR2 YYREEE (reference sequence). CDR3 amino acids: CASSLSGDTQYF. The CDR3 nucleotides read TGTGCCAGCAGCTTGTCCGGGGATACGCAGTATTTT.

The chain joins TRBV5-4 to TRBJ2-5; the match to TRBD2 covers 14 bases. The CDR3 is 17 residues long. Germline loops: CDR1 SGHNT, CDR2 YYREEE (reference sequence). The J segment lost 2 bases and the V segment lost 4 bases, leaving 7 bases of the junction unmatched. DNA for the CDR3: TGTGCCAGCAGCCCGGGGACTAGCGGGGGCCATCAAGAGACCCAGTACTTC. It yields the protein CASSPGTSGGHQETQYF.

This clone has at least ten counts. This rearrangement joins TRBV9 to TRBJ2-7; D is perhaps TRBD1 (6 bases). The CDR3 has 14 amino acids. Germline V gene data show CDR1 as SGDLS and CDR2 as YYNGEE. V lost 2 bases to trimming and J lost 5 bases, with 14 bases between them. The CDR3 DNA is TGTGCCAGCAGCGTTACAGGGCTGTACGACGAGCAGTACTTC. This sequence encodes CASSVTGLYDEQYF.

The chain uses TRBV7-9 and TRBJ1-2; no reliable D call. This CDR3 is built from 16 residues. V shed 5 bases and J shed 2 bases, with 18 bases lying between them. Germline values: CDR1 SEHNR, CDR2 FQNEAQ (reference sequence). The CDR3 DNA reads TGTGCCAGCAGCGGAGGAGGTAGGCAGGACAACTATGGCTACACCTTC. Protein product: CASSGGGRQDNYGYTF.

V and J are TRBV27 and TRBJ1-6, with D uncertain. This CDR3 is built from 14 residues. In germline, CDR1 is MNHEY, CDR2 SMNVEV (reference sequence). Trimming pared 6 bases from V and 8 bases from J, leaving 14 bases between. CDR3: CASSWGGADSPLHF. CDR3 coding DNA: TGTGCCAGCAGCTGGGGAGGTGCGGATTCACCCCTCCACTTT.

The chain is built from TRBV2 and TRBJ1-4, with D possibly being TRBD1 (6 bases). The germline gives CDR1 SNHLY, CDR2 FYNNEI. V was trimmed by 4 bases and J by 7 bases, leaving 13 bases between them. This CDR3 region has 14 residues. CDR3 loop: CASSAGGQGEKLFF. The CDR3 bases are TGTGCCAGCAGTGCCGGGGGGCAAGGTGAAAAACTGTTTTTT. The full variable domain, in which reference TRBV2 and TRBJ1-4 provide the parts outside the CDR3, is EPEVTQTPSHQVTQMGQEVILRCVPISNHLYFYWYRQILGQKVEFLVSFYNNEISEKSEIFDDQFSVERPDGSNFTLKIRSTKLEDSAMYFCASSAGGQGEKLFFGSGTQLSVL.